The 26 T cell receptor beta chains below come from one sample, sequenced in a study of CD8+CD57+ T cells in acquired aplastic anemia. In patients chosen for sequencing, flow cytometry had shown CD8+CD57+ cell expansion. Investigators profiled TCR beta VDJ and CDR3 from genomic DNA template. TCRdb analysed the reads with MiXCR anew, one entry per CDR3 protein. The sample has about 120,000 distinct CDR3 sequences; 50% to 60% are singletons. Sequencing was carried out using sorted CD4+, CD8+, or CD8+CD57+ T cells (not recorded which) from PBMCs. These receptors all come from a human donor with aplastic anemia.

This chain links TRBV2 with TRBJ1-1, with D maybe TRBD1 (6 bases). This CDR3 spans 14 amino acids. Trimming stripped 5 bases from V and 1 base from J, with 11 bases between. CDR1 SNHLY and CDR2 FYNNEI come from the germline V gene. The DNA of the CDR3 is TGTGCCAGCAGTTTCCAACAGGGGAACACTGAAGCTTTCTTT. This codes for CASSFQQGNTEAFF.

The rearrangement joins TRBV5-4 to TRBJ1-6; D is undetermined. V was pared by 5 bases and J by 12 bases, with 18 bases between. Germline CDR1 is SGHNT and CDR2 is YYREEE (reference sequence). The CDR3 totals 14 residues. The CDR3 protein is CASSSRQTALPLHF. DNA for the CDR3: TGTGCCAGCAGTTCCAGGCAAACCGCATTACCCCTCCACTTT.

This chain uses TRBV4-1 with TRBJ1-3; 7 nucleotides agree with TRBD1. Germline CDR1 reads MGHRA; CDR2 reads YSYEKL. There are 14 residues in the CDR3. V was clipped by 4 bases and J by 7 bases; unmatched bases: 7. CDR3 residues: CASSPNRGGNTIYF. The CDR3 nucleotides read TGCGCCAGCAGCCCAAACAGGGGAGGGAACACCATATATTTT.

This clonotype appeared many times. The gene calls are TRBV20-1 and TRBJ2-7; D is possibly TRBD1 (6 bases). The CDR3 has 15 residues. V lost 0 bases to trimming and J lost 1 base, with 13 bases between them. The germline CDR1 and CDR2 sequences are DFQATT and SNEGSKA (reference sequence). The CDR3 coding sequence is TGCAGTGCTAGAGACCACTTCGGACAGTCCTACGAGCAGTACTTC. Its protein is CSARDHFGQSYEQYF.

This clonotype was seen just once. J is TRBJ2-7 and V is TRBV19; perhaps D is TRBD1 or TRBD2 (5 bases each). Germline loops: CDR1 LNHDA, CDR2 SQIVND (reference sequence). The V end lost 3 bases, the J end lost 7 bases, and 10 bases lay between the germline ends. There are 12 residues in the CDR3. The CDR3 sequence is CASSMGRAEQYF. CDR3 nucleotides: TGTGCCAGTAGTATGGGACGGGCGGAGCAGTACTTC. The variable domain in full, completed from reference TRBV19 and TRBJ2-7, reads DGGITQSPKYLFRKEGQNVTLSCEQNLNHDAMYWYRQDPGQGLRLIYYSQIVNDFQKGDIAEGYSVSREKKESFPLTVTSAQKNPTAFYLCASSMGRAEQYFGPGTRLTVT.

V and J are TRBV7-9 and TRBJ1-6; no reliable D call. V was clipped by 8 bases and J by 5 bases, with 10 bases between them. Germline V gene lookup returns CDR1 SEHNR and CDR2 FQNEAQ (reference sequence). The CDR3 covers 13 residues. The CDR3 is CASEGLDNSPLHF. CDR3 bases: TGTGCCAGCGAGGGTCTTGATAATTCACCCCTCCACTTT. Full variable domain (missing parts from reference TRBV7-9 and TRBJ1-6): DTGVSQNPRHKITKRGQNVTFRCDPISEHNRLYWYRQTLGQGPEFLTYFQNEAQLEKSRLLSDRFSAERPKGSFSTLEIQRTEQGDSAMYLCASEGLDNSPLHFGNGTRLTVT.

The chain links TRBV24-1 to TRBJ1-4; 7 nucleotides line up with TRBD1. The CDR3 covers 14 residues. Germline V gene data show CDR1 as KGHDR and CDR2 as SFDVKD. The junction had 12 bases not matched to a gene; V was cut back by 11 bases and J by 7 bases. Here the CDR3 reads CAIGSRDSPEKLFF. The CDR3 region has the DNA TGTGCCATCGGTAGCCGGGACAGCCCTGAAAAACTGTTTTTT.

At least ten counts were recorded for this clonotype. The genes are TRBV27 and TRBJ2-7; 7 bases align to TRBD1. V shed 3 bases, J shed 6 bases, and the junction held 11 bases outside the gene matches. The germline CDR1 and CDR2 sequences are MNHEY and SMNVEV (reference sequence). CDR3 length: 15 amino acids. CDR3 sequence reads: CASSFYRGQPVEQYF. Written as DNA, the CDR3 is TGTGCCAGCAGTTTCTACAGGGGTCAACCGGTCGAGCAGTACTTC.

This clonotype was counted at least ten times. The chain links TRBV28 to TRBJ2-7; 8 bases are shared with TRBD1. The CDR3 is 14 amino acids. Germline loops: CDR1 MDHEN, CDR2 SYDVKM. With 6 bases clipped from V and 4 bases from J, the junction kept 8 bases outside the gene matches. The CDR3 DNA is TGTGCCAGCAGCTCGGACAGGGAGGTATACGAGCAGTACTTC. It is translated as CASSSDREVYEQYF.

The chain is built from TRBV7-8 and TRBJ2-7, with D uncertain. There are 12 residues in the CDR3. Germline V gene lookup returns CDR1 SGHVS and CDR2 FQNEAQ. Trimming pared 6 bases from V and 4 bases from J, leaving 10 bases between. CDR3 in DNA: TGTGCCAGCAGGGTCGGGTTTTACGAGCAGTACTTC. It is translated as CASRVGFYEQYF.

This chain uses TRBV20-1 with TRBJ2-2; 9 bases line up with TRBD1. Trimming removed 3 bases from V and 5 bases from J; junction bases left unmatched: 7. Looked up from germline, CDR1 is DFQATT and CDR2 is SNEGSKA (reference sequence). The CDR3 spans 15 residues. CDR3 sequence (DNA): TGCAGTGCTAGGGCGGACAGGGGAGGAACCGGGGAGCTGTTTTTT. This codes for CSARADRGGTGELFF.

This clonotype was observed at least ten times. The DNA of the CDR3 is TGTGCCAGCAGCGTTTCTTCCTGGACCCAAGAGACCCAGTACTTC. Residues: CASSVSSWTQETQYF. The chain uses TRBV7-9 and TRBJ2-5; D remains unclear. The CDR3 is 15 residues long. V lost 5 bases to trimming and J lost 1 base, with 14 bases between them. In germline, CDR1 is SEHNR, CDR2 FQNEAQ (reference sequence).

Points on this clonotype: Given the absence of the conserved phenylalanine or tryptophan at the CDR3 end, a read error is likely. The chain combines TRBV2 with TRBJ1-2; D may be TRBD1 (5 bases). This CDR3 contains 13 residues. Germline assignment: CDR1 SNHLY and CDR2 FYNNEI. Trimming removed 6 bases from V and 4 bases from J, with 12 bases in between. Here the CDR3 reads CASRSGTGYGYTL. Written as DNA, the CDR3 is TGTGCCAGCAGGTCCGGGACTGGCTATGGCTACACCCTC.

This clonotype has more than one count but fewer than ten. This chain uses TRBV2 with TRBJ1-6; D gene ambiguous. Trimming shortened V by 4 bases and J by 10 bases, and 11 bases separated the two germline ends. This CDR3 is built from 13 residues. From germline, CDR1 is SNHLY and CDR2 FYNNEI. The CDR3 DNA reads TGTGCCAGCAGTGCTCACCCGGCGTCACCCCTCCACTTT. Protein: CASSAHPASPLHF.

V gene TRBV19 combines with J gene TRBJ1-1; D remains ambiguous. V was trimmed by 7 bases and J by 2 bases, leaving 11 bases between them. This CDR3 is 13 amino acids long. CDR1 and CDR2 from the germline V gene are LNHDA and SQIVND (reference sequence). CDR3 DNA sequence: TGTGCCAGTATCCCGGACGGTAACACTGAAGCTTTCTTT. Protein: CASIPDGNTEAFF.

This chain uses TRBV20-1 with TRBJ2-1; no clear D gene. Germline assignment: CDR1 DFQATT and CDR2 SNEGSKA (reference sequence). This CDR3 region has 15 residues. Trimming stripped 0 bases from V and 4 bases from J, with 13 bases between. Here the CDR3 reads CSARDRSRDYNEQFF. The CDR3 region has the DNA TGCAGTGCTAGAGATCGGTCTAGAGATTACAATGAGCAGTTCTTC.

The chain couples TRBV7-9 to TRBJ2-6; no definite D call. CDR3 length equals 12 residues. Trimming shortened V by 0 bases and J by 8 bases, and 2 bases separated the two germline ends. Germline CDR1 SEHNR, CDR2 FQNEAQ (reference sequence). CDR3: CASSLATNVLTF. CDR3 in DNA: TGTGCCAGCAGCTTAGCGACCAACGTCCTGACTTTC. Based on the CDR3 plus reference TRBV7-9 and TRBJ2-6, the full variable domain is DTGVSQNPRHKITKRGQNVTFRCDPISEHNRLYWYRQTLGQGPEFLTYFQNEAQLEKSRLLSDRFSAERPKGSFSTLEIQRTEQGDSAMYLCASSLATNVLTFGAGSRLTVL.

This chain uses TRBV20-1 with TRBJ2-5; D is uncertain. Germline loops: CDR1 DFQATT, CDR2 SNEGSKA (reference sequence). CDR3 length: 13 residues. Trimming shortened V by 6 bases and J by 2 bases, and 13 bases separated the two germline ends. The CDR3 DNA reads TGCAGTGCCCTTGGGCAGTTTCAAGAGACCCAGTACTTC. Encoded protein: CSALGQFQETQYF.

The rearrangement uses TRBV15 and TRBJ2-7; 7 bases match TRBD2. This CDR3 has 17 residues. Germline V gives CDR1 LNHNV, CDR2 YYDKDF (reference sequence). With V trimmed by 0 bases and J by 3 bases, 11 bases remained unmatched. The chain's CDR3 is CATSRDKGGDYIYEQYF. Here the CDR3 DNA reads TGTGCCACCAGCAGAGATAAGGGTGGGGACTACATCTACGAGCAGTACTTC.

The sample holds a few counts of this clonotype. The rearrangement links TRBV6-5 to TRBJ1-5; perhaps TRBD1 as D (6 bases). The CDR3 covers 13 residues. The V gene's germline CDR1 is MNHEY and CDR2 SVGAGI. V lost 4 bases, J lost 4 bases, and 8 bases lay in between. The CDR3 sequence: CASSSTGNQPQHF. In nucleotides, the CDR3 is TGTGCCAGCAGTTCCACAGGGAATCAGCCCCAGCATTTT.

The rearrangement links TRBV11-1 to TRBJ2-1; the match to TRBD1 covers 8 bases. CDR3 length equals 16 residues. CDR1 SGHAT and CDR2 FQDESV come from the germline V gene (reference sequence). The junction had 4 bases not matched to a gene; V was cut back by 1 base and J by 2 bases. The CDR3 here is CASSLVGQVTYNEQFF. CDR3 nucleotide sequence: TGTGCCAGCAGCTTAGTGGGACAGGTAACCTACAATGAGCAGTTCTTC.

This clonotype appeared a few times. The chain links TRBV6-5 to TRBJ2-7, with D possibly being TRBD1 (5 bases). Trimming pared 4 bases from V and 6 bases from J, leaving 13 bases between. There are 13 residues in the CDR3. CDR1 is MNHEY and CDR2 is SVGAGI in the germline V gene. The CDR3 DNA sequence: TGTGCCAGCAGTTTCGCCCAGGGTTCCGAGCAGTACTTC. Protein: CASSFAQGSEQYF.

The V call is TRBV19, the J call TRBJ2-7; D perhaps matches TRBD1 (5 bases). This CDR3 has 12 amino acids. The germline gives CDR1 LNHDA, CDR2 SQIVND (reference sequence). V was clipped by 9 bases and J by 6 bases, with 15 bases between them. The CDR3 nucleotides read TGTGCCAGCTCAGACAGACTGGGCGAGCAGTACTTC. Its protein product is CASSDRLGEQYF.

Ten or more counts support this clonotype. V gene TRBV9 combines with J gene TRBJ1-5, with no clear D. There are 17 residues in the CDR3. V was clipped by 4 bases and J by 0 bases, with 17 bases between them. Germline V CDR1 and CDR2: SGDLS, YYNGEE. The CDR3 region is CASSRGAGVDSNQPQHF. In nucleotides, the CDR3 is TGTGCCAGCAGCCGCGGAGCCGGGGTCGATAGCAATCAGCCCCAGCATTTT.

The J gene is TRBJ2-2, the V gene TRBV5-1, with TRBD1 matching 9 bases. The CDR3 has 15 residues. V was pared by 4 bases and J by 3 bases, with 4 bases of the junction left unmatched. From germline, CDR1 is SGHRS and CDR2 YFSETQ. The CDR3 spells CASSRDRDYTGELFF. DNA for the CDR3: TGCGCCAGCAGCCGGGACAGGGATTACACCGGGGAGCTGTTTTTT.

This rearrangement joins TRBV7-3 to TRBJ2-3, with D perhaps TRBD2 (5 bases). Looked up from germline, CDR1 is SGHTA and CDR2 is FQGTGA. The CDR3 runs to 13 residues. V was shortened by 5 bases and J by 6 bases, with 12 bases between the two germline ends. For the CDR3, the DNA is TGTGCCAGCAGCGTAGGACTGGGGGATACGCAGTATTTT. Translated, it gives CASSVGLGDTQYF.